The present TCR beta chain was sequenced within a study of blood T cell repertoires in COVID-19. Study context: From T cells, B-cell-depleted T cells, or PBMCs came the material, which was cDNA or gDNA.

This CDR3 has 15 amino acids. From germline, CDR1 is SGHRS and CDR2 YFSETQ. Trimming removed 0 bases from V and 4 bases from J; junction bases left unmatched: 3. TCRdb's table, derived via immunoSEQ multiplex PCR, lists solely in-frame clones and lacks some. The sample holds some 300,000 clones, roughly 91% seen once. The study drew participants aged about 18 to 89 years from roughly 25 US areas. The chain joins TRBV5-1 to TRBJ2-5, with TRBD2 matching over 10 bases. The sequence was obtained from a woman aged 55-75 years in a cohort exposed to, infected with or recovered from COVID-19 (not recorded which). The material sequenced was PBMCs or T cells enriched from blood (not recorded which). Here the CDR3 DNA reads TGCGCCAGCAGCTTGGCGATAGCGGGAGGAGAGACCCAGTACTTC. It translates to CASSLAIAGGETQYF.